The 8 T cell receptor beta chains in this list originate from one sample, sequenced in a study of blood T cells in healthy people across ages. A second about 6 to 12 cycle PCR used barcoded and J-beta primers. TCRdb re-called the 5' RACE reads through MiXCR, storing one row per CDR3 protein. The repertoire holds around 870,000 distinct CDR3 sequences, roughly 26% seen once, with around 16% in the top ten. Material: blood. The receptors originated from an elderly woman in good health.

The chain employs TRBV6-6 and TRBJ1-4; TRBD1 might be the D (5 bases). The germline V gene encodes CDR1 MNHNY and CDR2 SVGAGI (reference sequence). The CDR3 totals 13 residues. Trimming took off 2 bases at V and 8 bases at J, with 9 bases between the two ends. CDR3 loop: CASSYPRGEKLFF. Here the CDR3 DNA reads TGTGCCAGCAGTTACCCCCGGGGGGAAAAACTGTTTTTT.

This chain joins TRBV5-1 and TRBJ2-3; D is possibly TRBD1 or TRBD2 (5 bases each). Trimming stripped 4 bases from V and 0 bases from J, with 9 bases between. In germline, CDR1 is SGHRS, CDR2 YFSETQ. This CDR3 contains 14 residues. In DNA, the CDR3 is TGCGCCAGCAGCAACTGGGACAGCACAGATACGCAGTATTTT. Translation gives CASSNWDSTDTQYF.

The chain uses TRBV10-3 and TRBJ2-3, with a weak D call TRBD2 (5 bases). This CDR3 has 15 residues. Germline-derived CDR1 and CDR2 are ENHRY and SYGVKD. Trimming took 3 bases from V and 0 from J, leaving 10 bases between them. DNA for the CDR3: TGTGCCATCAGTGACCTAGCCCTTAGCACAGATACGCAGTATTTT. Amino acids: CAISDLALSTDTQYF.

The rearrangement links TRBV3-1 to TRBJ1-4; D might be TRBD1 (6 bases). Between the trimmed V and J ends, which lost 1 base and 0 bases, there was a span of 9 bases. CDR1 and CDR2 from the germline V gene are LGHDT and YNNKEL (reference sequence). The CDR3 extends over 16 amino acids. The CDR3 sequence: CASSQGGGATNEKLFF. The CDR3 DNA reads TGTGCCAGCAGCCAAGGGGGGGGCGCAACTAATGAAAAACTGTTTTTT.

The chain links TRBV9 to TRBJ2-4, with D maybe TRBD1 (5 bases). The closer fit of TRBJ2-7 to the DNA end suggests the J call may be wrong. Germline V gene data show CDR1 as SGDLS and CDR2 as YYNGEE. The CDR3 runs 14 residues. CDR3: CASSVADTDYEQYF. CDR3 nucleotide sequence: TGTGCCAGCAGCGTAGCGGACACGGACTACGAGCAGTACTTC.

The chain recombines TRBV7-2 with TRBJ1-2; 8 nucleotides align to TRBD1. The CDR3 runs 14 residues. Germline CDR1 is SGHTA and CDR2 is FQGNSA. The V segment lost 5 bases and the J segment 4 bases; nucleotides outside the gene matches: 6. CDR3 region: CASSTKDRAYGYTF. The CDR3 DNA reads as TGTGCCAGCAGCACAAAGGACAGGGCCTATGGCTACACCTTC.

Of note for this clonotype: It may be a read error: a sequence one base away is much more abundant. The CDR3 protein is CASRWTGDYGYTF. The DNA of the CDR3 is TGTGCCAGCAGGTGGACAGGGGACTATGGCTACACCTTC. The chain joins TRBV6-5 to TRBJ1-2; TRBD1 agrees at 9 bases. This CDR3 is built from 13 residues. Per germline, CDR1 MNHEY and CDR2 SVGAGI. V lost 6 bases to trimming and J lost 3 bases; unmatched junction nucleotides: 2.

The chain joins TRBV5-1 to TRBJ1-2; weak D call: TRBD1 (5 bases). The V end was cut by 4 bases, the J end by 5 bases, with 18 bases between. The CDR3 runs to 15 residues. Germline CDR1 reads SGHRS; CDR2 reads YFSETQ. CDR3 residues: CASSPNPTAEYGYTF. The CDR3 DNA reads as TGCGCCAGCAGCCCCAACCCGACAGCAGAATATGGCTACACCTTC.